Reported below is one T cell receptor beta chain. The target antigen is unknown. The source of the sample is a study of graft-versus-host responses after intestinal transplantation. In the study overall: Induction using anti-thymocyte globulin, followed by tacrolimus and steroids for 2 to 4 years, was given to all recipients.

Libraries were prepared by immunoSEQ multiplex PCR; TCRdb keeps only in-frame clonotypes and omits some of them. The sample holds 75,000 to 100,000 clones; 91% are singletons and the top ten take about 0.18%. Whole-study results and caveats: Some GvH clones appeared in ileal mucosa or blood before recipient bone marrow. The study found high graft-versus-host to host-versus-graft clonal ratios in allografts of patients with graft-donor T cell macrochimerism. Among circulating GvH clones, peak levels were associated with early post-transplant declines in HvG clones.

Germline lookup yields CDR1 MGHRA and CDR2 YSYEKL. This CDR3 comprises 19 residues. Trimming took 0 bases from V and 4 from J; bases not matched to a gene: 17. The receptor's source is a human donor who was the organ donor for an intestinal transplant. Specimen: unstimulated CD4+ T cells sorted from spleen or lymph node cells, collected before transplant. This sequence joins TRBV4-1 and TRBJ1-2; 7 bases line up with TRBD1. CDR3 sequence: CASSQDHLPATGRLYGYTF. The CDR3 DNA follows: TGCGCCAGCAGCCAAGATCACCTACCAGCGACAGGGAGGCTCTATGGCTACACCTTC.